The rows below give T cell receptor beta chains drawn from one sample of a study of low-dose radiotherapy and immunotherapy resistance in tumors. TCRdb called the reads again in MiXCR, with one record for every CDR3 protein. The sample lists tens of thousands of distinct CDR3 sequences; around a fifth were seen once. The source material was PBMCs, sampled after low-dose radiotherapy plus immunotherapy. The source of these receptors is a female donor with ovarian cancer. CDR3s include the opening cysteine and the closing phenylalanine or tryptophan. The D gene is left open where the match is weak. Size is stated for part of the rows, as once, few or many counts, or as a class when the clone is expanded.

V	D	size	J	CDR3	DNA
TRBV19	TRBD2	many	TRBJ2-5	CASGDPSGLSETQYF	TGTGCCTCGGGGGACCCTAGCGGGCTTTCAGAGACCCAGTACTTC
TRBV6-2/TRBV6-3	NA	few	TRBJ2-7	CASSYSSPSSYEQYF	TGTGCCAGCAGTTACTCTTCTCCGTCCTCCTACGAGCAGTACTTC
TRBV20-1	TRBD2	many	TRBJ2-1	CSARVPLAGNEQFF	TGCAGTGCTAGAGTCCCTCTAGCGGGCAATGAGCAGTTCTTC
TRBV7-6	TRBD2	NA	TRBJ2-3	CASSLAVSGRARGPDTQYF	TGTGCTAGCAGCTTAGCTGTTAGCGGGAGGGCCAGGGGACCAGATACGCAGTATTTT
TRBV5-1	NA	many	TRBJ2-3	CASSFYSEGDTQYF	TGCGCCAGCAGCTTCTATAGTGAGGGAGATACGCAGTATTTT
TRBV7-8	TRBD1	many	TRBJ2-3	CASSRGQADTQYF	TGTGCCAGCAGCCGCGGACAGGCAGATACGCAGTATTTT
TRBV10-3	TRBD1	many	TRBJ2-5	CAISRTGETQYF	TGTGCCATCAGTCGGACAGGCGAGACCCAGTACTTC
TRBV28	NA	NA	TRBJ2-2	CASQGTTNTGELFF	TGTGCCAGCCAAGGGACGACGAACACCGGGGAGCTGTTTTTT
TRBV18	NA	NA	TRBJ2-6	CASSPLGSGANVLTF	TGTGCCAGCTCCCCGCTCGGATCTGGGGCCAACGTCCTGACTTTC
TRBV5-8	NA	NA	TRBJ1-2	CASSLDRDYGYTF	TGTGCCAGCAGCTTGGACAGGGACTATGGCTACACCTTC
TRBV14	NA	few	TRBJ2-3	CASSQADGLRDTQYF	TGTGCCAGCAGCCAAGCGGACGGCCTCCGGGATACGCAGTATTTT
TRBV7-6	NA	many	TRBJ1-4	CASSQGRQTNEKLFF	TGTGCCAGCAGCCAAGGACGGCAAACTAATGAAAAACTGTTTTTT
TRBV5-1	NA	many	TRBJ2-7	CASAALQGSYEQYF	TGCGCCAGCGCGGCCCTACAGGGATCCTACGAGCAGTACTTC
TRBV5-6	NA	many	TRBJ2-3	CASSLVTTDTQYF	TGTGCCAGCAGCTTAGTCACCACAGATACGCAGTATTTT
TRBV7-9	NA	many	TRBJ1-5	CASSAPDNALNQPQHF	TGTGCCAGCAGCGCCCCTGACAACGCCCTCAATCAGCCCCAGCATTTT
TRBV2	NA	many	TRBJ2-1	CASSELGRSYNEQFF	TGTGCCAGCAGTGAATTGGGAAGATCCTACAATGAGCAGTTCTTC
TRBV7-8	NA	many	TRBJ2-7	CASSFYLLGNNEQYF	TGTGCCAGCAGCTTCTACCTACTCGGTAACAACGAGCAGTACTTC
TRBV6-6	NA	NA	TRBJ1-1	CASSYGPNTEAFF	TGTGCCAGCAGTTACGGACCGAACACTGAAGCTTTCTTT
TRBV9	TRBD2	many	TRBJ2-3	CASSVAAGGPPDTQYF	TGTGCCAGCAGCGTAGCTGCGGGAGGGCCCCCAGATACGCAGTATTTT
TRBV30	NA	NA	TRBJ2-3	CAWSTEGAIMSTDTQYF	TGTGCCTGGAGTACGGAAGGGGCTATAATGAGCACAGATACGCAGTATTTT
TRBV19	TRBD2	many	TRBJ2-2	CASSIVPAGGTGELFF	TGTGCCAGTAGTATAGTTCCAGCGGGAGGCACCGGGGAGCTGTTTTTT
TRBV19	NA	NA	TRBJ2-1	CASSIASGRGSYNEQFF	TGTGCCAGTAGTATAGCTTCGGGGAGAGGCTCCTACAATGAGCAGTTCTTC
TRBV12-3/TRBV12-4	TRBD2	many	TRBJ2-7	CASSLGRGRAGDEQYF	TGTGCCAGCAGTTTAGGTCGCGGGAGGGCCGGGGACGAGCAGTACTTC
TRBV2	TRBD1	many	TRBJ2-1	CASSVQGAYNEQFF	TGTGCCAGCAGTGTCCAGGGGGCTTACAATGAGCAGTTCTTC
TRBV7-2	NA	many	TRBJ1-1	CASSLAPATPEAFF	TGTGCCAGCAGCTTAGCACCGGCAACCCCCGAAGCTTTCTTT
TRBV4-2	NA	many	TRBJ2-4	CASSLGTGKNIQYF	TGTGCCAGCAGCTTAGGGACGGGCAAAAACATTCAGTACTTC
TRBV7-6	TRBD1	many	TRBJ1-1	CASSRQGDTEAFF	TGTGCCAGCAGCAGACAGGGGGACACTGAAGCTTTCTTT
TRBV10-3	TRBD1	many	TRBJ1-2	CAIRGGGTEGYTF	TGTGCCATCAGGGGGGGCGGGACAGAAGGCTACACCTTC
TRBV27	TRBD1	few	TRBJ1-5	CASSPQGQSYQPQHF	TGTGCCAGCAGTCCCCAGGGACAGTCATATCAGCCCCAGCATTTT
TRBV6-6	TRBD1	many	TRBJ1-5	CASSPSAGGYQPQHF	TGTGCCAGCAGCCCCTCAGCAGGGGGCTATCAGCCCCAGCATTTT
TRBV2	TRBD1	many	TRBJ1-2	CASIWDRGSANYGYTF	TGTGCCAGCATTTGGGACAGGGGGAGTGCTAACTATGGCTACACCTTC
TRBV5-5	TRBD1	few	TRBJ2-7	CASSHPGQGSYEQYF	TGTGCCAGCAGCCATCCGGGACAGGGTTCGTACGAGCAGTACTTC
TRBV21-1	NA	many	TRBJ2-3	CASRRVVISAGGTDTQYF	TGTGCCAGCAGGCGCGTTGTTATATCGGCGGGGGGCACAGATACGCAGTATTTT
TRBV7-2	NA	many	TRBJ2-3	CASSLAGDFTDTQYF	TGTGCCAGCAGCTTAGCGGGGGATTTCACAGATACGCAGTATTTT
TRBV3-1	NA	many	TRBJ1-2	CASSPYRGWNYGYTF	TGTGCCAGCAGCCCCTACCGGGGATGGAACTATGGCTACACCTTC
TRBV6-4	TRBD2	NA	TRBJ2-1	CASSDIAGVNSDEQFF	TGTGCCAGCAGTGACATTGCGGGAGTAAATAGCGATGAGCAGTTCTTC
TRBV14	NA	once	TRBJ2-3	CASSSYLRTDTQYF	TGTGCCAGCAGCTCGTACCTACGCACAGATACGCAGTATTTT
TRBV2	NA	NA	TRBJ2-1	CASSDPRANEQFF	TGTGCCAGCAGTGACCCAAGGGCTAATGAGCAGTTCTTC
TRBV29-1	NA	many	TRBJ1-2	CSVEGGGAYGYTF	TGCAGCGTTGAAGGCGGGGGGGCGTATGGCTACACCTTC
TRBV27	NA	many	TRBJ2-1	CASKQTGGGYNEQFF	TGTGCCAGCAAACAGACCGGTGGTGGGTACAATGAGCAGTTCTTC
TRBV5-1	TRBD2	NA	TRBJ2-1	CASSSGLAGGDEQFF	TGCGCCAGCAGCTCCGGACTAGCAGGTGGGGATGAGCAGTTCTTC
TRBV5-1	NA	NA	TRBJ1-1	CASSLDTPGFEAFF	TGCGCCAGCAGCTTGGACACCCCGGGATTTGAAGCTTTCTTT
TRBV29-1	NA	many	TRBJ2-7	CSVEPVPGDEQYF	TGCAGCGTTGAACCGGTTCCTGGGGACGAGCAGTACTTC
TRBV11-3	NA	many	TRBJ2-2	CASRGAATGELFF	TGTGCCAGCAGAGGAGCCGCCACCGGGGAGCTGTTTTTT
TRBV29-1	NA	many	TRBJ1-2	CSVEYPARTNYGYTF	TGCAGCGTTGAATACCCGGCCCGGACCAACTATGGCTACACCTTC